What follows describes a single TCR beta chain. Original methodology: Amplified reference gene primers provided the basis for estimating nucleated cell counts. Libraries were prepared by immunoSEQ multiplex PCR; TCRdb keeps only in-frame clonotypes and omits some of them. From that table come the V and J calls and clone size; the DNA was used to work out D and trimming. The table includes roughly 250,000 clones, more than 60% detected once. This sample is part of a study of blood T cell repertoires in COVID-19. Whole-study context: Samples of COVID-19 (acute and convalescent) were obtained from the United States, Italy and Spain.

CDR1 is SGHRS and CDR2 is YFSETQ in the germline V gene. J lost 7 bases, V lost 3 bases, and 15 bases had no gene match. The CDR3 consists of 19 residues. The sequence was obtained from a woman aged 40 to 49 with active or convalescent COVID-19. The sequenced sample consisted of peripheral blood. The chain couples TRBV5-1 to TRBJ2-1, with 14 positions matching TRBD2. The CDR3 sequence is CASSYQGLMTSGGANEQFF. CDR3 coding DNA: TGCGCCAGCAGCTATCAGGGACTGATGACTAGCGGGGGGGCGAATGAGCAGTTCTTC.